Below are 24 T cell receptor beta chains sequenced from a single sample in a study of yellow fever vaccine responses in identical twins. In TCRdb, the RT-PCR reads were re-called with MiXCR into one record per CDR3 protein. The sample has under 1,500 distinct CDR3 sequences, around nine tenths seen once. The material sequenced was T cells from blood (PBMCs), unsorted or a sorted subset (not recorded which), taken before or after yellow fever vaccination (not recorded which). Source of these receptors: a female donor who received the yellow fever vaccine.

The chain couples TRBV20-1 to TRBJ2-3; a possible D gene is TRBD1 (5 bases). This CDR3 has 14 residues. Trimming cost V 0 bases and J 5 bases, with 12 bases left between them. Germline assignment: CDR1 DFQATT and CDR2 SNEGSKA (reference sequence). The CDR3, as DNA: TGCAGTGCTAGAGATCAGGGCAGGCTAGATACGCAGTATTTT. Protein sequence: CSARDQGRLDTQYF.

This chain links TRBV21-1 with TRBJ1-2; the tabulated D call, TRBD1, remains unverified against the DNA. TRBV21-1 is a pseudogene locus. This CDR3 region has 15 residues. The CDR3 loop reads CASIVGTDRTYGYTF. In DNA form, the CDR3 reads TGTGCCAGCATCGTAGGAACGGACAGGACCTATGGCTACACCTTC.

This chain links TRBV30 with TRBJ2-1; perhaps D is TRBD1 or TRBD2 (7 bases each). With 1 base removed from V and 1 base from J, the gap between germline ends came to 14 bases. This CDR3 comprises 16 residues. The V gene's germline CDR1 is GTSNPN and CDR2 SVGIG (reference sequence). As DNA, the CDR3 is TGTGCCTGGAGTGGGGGGAGGGGGCGTTCCTACAATGAGCAGTTCTTC. It is translated as CAWSGGRGRSYNEQFF. Full variable domain (remainder filled in from reference TRBV30 and TRBJ2-1): SQTIHQWPATLVQPVGSPLSLECTVEGTSNPNLYWYRQAAGRGLQLLFYSVGIGQISSEVPQNLSASRPQDRQFILSSKKLLLSDSGFYLCAWSGGRGRSYNEQFFGPGTRLTVL.

This clonotype was detected once. The gene calls are TRBV20-1 and TRBJ1-1; 7 nucleotides align to TRBD1. V gave up 5 bases and J gave up 1 base; unmatched junction bases: 1. Looked up from germline, CDR1 is DFQATT and CDR2 is SNEGSKA (reference sequence). The CDR3 runs to 12 residues. The CDR3, as DNA: TGCAGTGCTTCAGGGGGGAACACTGAAGCTTTCTTT. It specifies CSASGGNTEAFF.

The V gene is TRBV6-1, the J gene TRBJ2-7; D not certain. CDR3 length: 12 residues. V was cut by 4 bases and J by 2 bases, with 6 bases left in between. The germline V gene has CDR1 MNHNS and CDR2 SASEGT. CDR3 sequence: CASSVRTYEQYF. CDR3 DNA: TGTGCCAGCAGTGTACGCACCTACGAGCAGTACTTC.

This clonotype has a single count. V usage is TRBV29-1 and J usage is TRBJ2-1; 9 nucleotides line up with TRBD1. After removal of 7 bases from V and 8 bases from J, the junction contained 6 bases not matched to a gene. Germline V CDR1 and CDR2: SQVTM, ANQGSEA. The CDR3 length is 12 residues. This CDR3 is CSGGDREYEQFF. The CDR3 nucleotides are TGCAGCGGTGGGGACAGGGAGTATGAGCAGTTCTTC.

V and J are TRBV6-2 or TRBV6-3 and TRBJ2-3; D not certain. V lost 5 bases and J 6 bases, leaving 9 bases between the germline ends. Germline values: CDR1 MNHEY, CDR2 SVGEGT. This CDR3 has 12 amino acids. CDR3 sequence reads: CASSLTKDTQYF. The CDR3 DNA reads as TGTGCCAGCAGTCTCACCAAGGATACGCAGTATTTT.

This clonotype was found once. V and J are TRBV6-4 and TRBJ2-5; 7 nucleotides match TRBD2. The V and J ends lost 2 bases and 5 bases, in that order; junction bases with no gene match: 14. Looked up from germline, CDR1 is MRHNA and CDR2 is SNTAGT. The CDR3 extends over 17 amino acids. DNA for the CDR3: TGTGCCAGCAGTGACCCCTCGGTGCAGGGAGGGGAGGAGACCCAGTACTTC. Translating it yields CASSDPSVQGGEETQYF.

The rearrangement links TRBV7-3 to TRBJ2-3; TRBD1 is a possible D gene (6 bases). Germline V gene lookup returns CDR1 SGHTA and CDR2 FQGTGA. With 3 bases removed from V and 4 bases from J, the gap between germline ends came to 17 bases. CDR3 length: 16 residues. The CDR3 protein is CASSFYGQRSPDTQYF. DNA for the CDR3: TGTGCCAGCAGCTTTTACGGACAGCGGTCCCCAGATACGCAGTATTTT.

The chain uses TRBV7-3 and TRBJ1-2, with TRBD1 as a possible D gene (5 bases). CDR3 length: 15 amino acids. Trimming pared 0 bases from V and 3 bases from J, leaving 11 bases between. CDR1 is SGHTA and CDR2 is FQGTGA in the germline V gene. The CDR3 region is CASSLTSAGYYGYTF. CDR3 in DNA: TGTGCCAGCAGCTTAACTTCGGCAGGGTACTATGGCTACACCTTC.

V usage is TRBV21-1 and J usage is TRBJ2-5; the D call of TRBD1 is as the table states it, not checked on the DNA. TRBV21-1 is a pseudogene locus. The CDR3 loop spans 15 amino acids. For the CDR3, the DNA is TGTGCCAGCAGCAAGGACTCTAGGGGCGAGATTCCCCAGTACTTC. It is translated as CASSKDSRGEIPQYF.

The chain recombines TRBV29-1 with TRBJ1-1, with a possible D match to TRBD1 (5 bases). The V and J ends lost 6 bases and 12 bases respectively, with 17 bases between them. The CDR3 runs to 11 residues. Germline CDR1 SQVTM, CDR2 ANQGSEA. CDR3 residues: CSVHEGSTTFF. The CDR3 bases are TGCAGCGTCCACGAGGGGTCAACGACTTTCTTT.

This chain uses TRBV7-9 with TRBJ1-1; tentative D call: TRBD1 (6 bases). Per the germline V gene, CDR1 is SEHNR and CDR2 is FQNEAQ (reference sequence). V lost 3 bases and J 5 bases, leaving 19 bases between the germline ends. This CDR3 has 16 amino acids. The CDR3 region is CASSFQGSFSRTEAFF. Here the CDR3 DNA reads TGTGCCAGCAGCTTTCAGGGGTCTTTTTCGAGGACTGAAGCTTTCTTT. The full variable domain, completed using reference TRBV7-9 and TRBJ1-1, is DTGVSQNPRHKITKRGQNVTFRCDPISEHNRLYWYRQTLGQGPEFLTYFQNEAQLEKSRLLSDRFSAERPKGSFSTLEIQRTEQGDSAMYLCASSFQGSFSRTEAFFGQGTRLTVV.

J is TRBJ2-5 and V is TRBV11-2; D unclear. The V gene lost 7 bases and the J gene lost 5 bases, with 11 bases spanning the gap. This CDR3 is 12 amino acids long. CDR1 and CDR2 from the germline V gene are SGHAT and FQNNGV. CDR3 protein: CASTDPDETQYF. The CDR3 coding sequence is TGTGCCAGCACCGATCCGGACGAGACCCAGTACTTC.

This chain joins TRBV11-1 and TRBJ1-1; perhaps TRBD1 as D (6 bases). The CDR3 length is 16 residues. V was trimmed by 5 bases and J by 3 bases, leaving 19 bases between them. CDR1 and CDR2 from the germline V gene are SGHAT and FQDESV (reference sequence). The CDR3 is CASSLRGVTMDTEAFF. The CDR3, as DNA: TGTGCCAGCAGCCTGAGGGGGGTAACCATGGACACTGAAGCTTTCTTT. Supplemented by reference TRBV11-1 and TRBJ1-1, the full variable domain reads EAEVAQSPRYKITEKSQAVAFWCDPISGHATLYWYRQILGQGPELLVQFQDESVVDDSQLPKDRFSAERLKGVDSTLKIQPAELGDSAMYLCASSLRGVTMDTEAFFGQGTRLTVV.

The genes are TRBV21-1 and TRBJ2-5; the D call TRBD1 from the table was never checked on the DNA. TRBV21-1 has pseudogene status. The CDR3 has 16 amino acids. The CDR3 coding sequence is TGTGCCAGCAGCCCTCGACAGAGACAAGGGAAAGAGACCCAGTACTTC. Residues: CASSPRQRQGKETQYF.

The chain is built from TRBV12-3 or TRBV12-4 and TRBJ2-1, with TRBD2 matching 12 bases. The V gene end was trimmed by 5 bases and the J gene end by 3 bases; junction bases not matched to a gene: 2. This CDR3 region has 15 residues. DNA for the CDR3: TGTGCCAGCAGTCCGGGACTAGCGGGCTACAATGAGCAGTTCTTC. This codes for CASSPGLAGYNEQFF.

This chain uses TRBV6-5 with TRBJ1-6; D is unclear. CDR3 length: 17 amino acids. V lost 0 bases to trimming and J lost 0 bases, with 9 bases between them. Germline V gives CDR1 MNHEY, CDR2 SVGAGI. The CDR3: CASSYSGPSSYNSPLHF. The CDR3 DNA sequence: TGTGCCAGCAGTTACTCGGGCCCGAGCTCCTATAATTCACCCCTCCACTTT.

V gene TRBV12-3 or TRBV12-4 combines with J gene TRBJ1-2; no definite D call. The CDR3 consists of 14 residues. Deletions cut 3 bases from V and 10 bases from J, with 18 bases between. The CDR3 reads CASSLWGAHDTYTF. CDR3 in DNA: TGTGCCAGCAGTTTGTGGGGTGCACACGACACCTACACCTTC.

The V gene is TRBV13, the J gene TRBJ2-2; possibly TRBD1 for D (6 bases). Per germline, CDR1 PRHDT and CDR2 FYEKMQ (reference sequence). V lost 5 bases to trimming and J lost 6 bases, with 19 bases between them. CDR3 length: 16 amino acids. The CDR3 DNA is TGTGCCAGCAGCCACACCGACAGGATATCGGCCGGGGAGCTGTTTTTT. Translation: CASSHTDRISAGELFF.

As DNA, the CDR3 is TGTGCCAGCAGGTCGACTAGCTCCTACGAGCAGTACTTC. Translating it yields CASRSTSSYEQYF. The chain joins TRBV27 to TRBJ2-7, with D possibly matching TRBD2 (6 bases). Trimming left V 6 bases short and J 0 bases short, with 9 bases between. The V gene's germline CDR1 is MNHEY and CDR2 SMNVEV (reference sequence). This CDR3 spans 13 amino acids.

The rearrangement uses TRBV7-3 and TRBJ2-3; D might be TRBD1 (7 bases). V was pared by 5 bases and J by 3 bases, with 12 bases between. The germline gives CDR1 SGHTA, CDR2 FQGTGA. The CDR3 consists of 14 residues. As DNA, the CDR3 is TGTGCCAGCAGCCCCAGGGGGAGGACAGATACGCAGTATTTT. Protein product: CASSPRGRTDTQYF.

The chain uses TRBV10-3 and TRBJ1-1; the D is unclear. Trimming removed 9 bases from V and 5 bases from J, with 19 bases in between. The CDR3 has 14 amino acids. CDR1 ENHRY and CDR2 SYGVKD come from the germline V gene. CDR3 DNA sequence: TGTGCCATAGAGCAGCCGGGCCATGGGACTGAAGCTTTCTTT. It specifies CAIEQPGHGTEAFF.

V usage is TRBV11-1 and J usage is TRBJ2-5; TRBD2 might be the D (6 bases). From germline, CDR1 is SGHAT and CDR2 FQDESV (reference sequence). CDR3 length: 14 amino acids. Trimming removed 5 bases from V and 5 bases from J, with 15 bases in between. The CDR3 here is CASSGFGGRETQYF. CDR3 in DNA: TGTGCCAGCAGCGGATTCGGGGGTCGGGAGACCCAGTACTTC.